This TCR beta chain is from a study of blood T cells in healthy people across ages. Regarding the study as a whole: Naive and antigen-experienced cells were not separated, limiting conclusive comparison.

For the second PCR, which ran for about 7 to 11 cycles, a sample-barcoded 5' primer and a J-beta primer mix were used. With 12 random nucleotides, a template-switch adaptor tagged each individual cDNA molecule. TCRdb redid the calling of the 5' RACE reads with MiXCR, one entry per CDR3 protein. The sample yields 1.8 million or so distinct CDR3 sequences, 30% to 40% seen once. This clonotype appeared a few times. Its antigen is unidentified. Material for sequencing was blood. The receptor was isolated from a human donor in good health.

CDR3 region: CASSVEGRAEAFF. Written as DNA, the CDR3 is TGTGCCAGCAGCGTCGAGGGCAGGGCTGAAGCTTTCTTT. The chain links TRBV9 to TRBJ1-1; weak D call: TRBD1 (5 bases). Germline assignment: CDR1 SGDLS and CDR2 YYNGEE. V was clipped by 2 bases and J by 6 bases, with 11 bases between them. This CDR3 region has 13 residues.